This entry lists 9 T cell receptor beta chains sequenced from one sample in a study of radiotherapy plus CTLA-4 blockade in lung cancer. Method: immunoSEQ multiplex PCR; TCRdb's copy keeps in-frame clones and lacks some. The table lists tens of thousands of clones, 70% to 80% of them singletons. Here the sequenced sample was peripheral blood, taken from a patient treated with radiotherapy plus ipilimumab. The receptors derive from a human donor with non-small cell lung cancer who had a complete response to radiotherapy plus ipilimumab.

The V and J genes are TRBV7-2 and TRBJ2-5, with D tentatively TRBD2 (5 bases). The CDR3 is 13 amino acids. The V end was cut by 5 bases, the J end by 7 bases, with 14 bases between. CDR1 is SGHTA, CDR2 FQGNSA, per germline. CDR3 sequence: CASSRDSGMTQYF. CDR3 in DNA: TGTGCCAGCAGCCGAGACTCGGGGATGACCCAGTACTTC.

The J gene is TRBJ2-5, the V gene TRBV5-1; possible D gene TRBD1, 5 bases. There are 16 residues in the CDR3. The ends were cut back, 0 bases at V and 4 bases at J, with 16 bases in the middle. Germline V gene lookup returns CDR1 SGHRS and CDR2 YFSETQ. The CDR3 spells CASSLEIGRGGETQYF. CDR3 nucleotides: TGCGCCAGCAGCTTGGAAATTGGTAGGGGCGGAGAGACCCAGTACTTC.

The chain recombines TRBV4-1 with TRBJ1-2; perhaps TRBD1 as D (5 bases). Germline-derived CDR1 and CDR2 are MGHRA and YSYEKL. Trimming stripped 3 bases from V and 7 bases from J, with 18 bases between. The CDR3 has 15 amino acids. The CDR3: CASSHRIGDGSGYTF. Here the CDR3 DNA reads TGCGCCAGCAGCCACCGAATAGGGGATGGATCTGGCTACACCTTC.

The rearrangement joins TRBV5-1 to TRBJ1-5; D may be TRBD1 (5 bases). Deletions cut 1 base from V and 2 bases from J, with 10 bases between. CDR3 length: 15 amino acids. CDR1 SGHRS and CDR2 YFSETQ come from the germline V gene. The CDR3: CASSLQGRGNQPQHF. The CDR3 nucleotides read TGCGCCAGCAGCTTGCAGGGCAGGGGCAATCAGCCCCAGCATTTT.

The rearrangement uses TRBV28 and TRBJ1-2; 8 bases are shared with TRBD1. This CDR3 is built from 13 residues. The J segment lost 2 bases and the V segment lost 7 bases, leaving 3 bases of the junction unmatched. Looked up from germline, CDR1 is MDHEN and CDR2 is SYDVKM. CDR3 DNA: TGTGCCAGCAAAAGACAGGGGAACTATGGCTACACCTTC. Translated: CASKRQGNYGYTF.

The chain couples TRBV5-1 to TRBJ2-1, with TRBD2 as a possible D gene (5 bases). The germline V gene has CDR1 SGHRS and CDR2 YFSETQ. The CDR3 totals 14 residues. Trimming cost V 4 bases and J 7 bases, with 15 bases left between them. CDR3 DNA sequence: TGCGCCAGCAGCCCAACGCCTAGCCCAAATGAGCAGTTCTTC. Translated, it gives CASSPTPSPNEQFF. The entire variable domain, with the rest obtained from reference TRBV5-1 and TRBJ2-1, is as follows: KAGVTQTPRYLIKTRGQQVTLSCSPISGHRSVSWYQQTPGQGLQFLFEYFSETQRNKGNFPGRFSGRQFSNSRSEMNVSTLELGDSALYLCASSPTPSPNEQFFGPGTRLTVL.

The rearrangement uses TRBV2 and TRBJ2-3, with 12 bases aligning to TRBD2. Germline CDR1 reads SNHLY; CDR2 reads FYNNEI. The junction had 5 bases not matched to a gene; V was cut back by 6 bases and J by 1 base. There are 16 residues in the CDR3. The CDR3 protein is CASSAGTSGRTDTQYF. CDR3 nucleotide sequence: TGTGCCAGCAGCGCCGGGACTAGCGGGCGCACAGATACGCAGTATTTT.

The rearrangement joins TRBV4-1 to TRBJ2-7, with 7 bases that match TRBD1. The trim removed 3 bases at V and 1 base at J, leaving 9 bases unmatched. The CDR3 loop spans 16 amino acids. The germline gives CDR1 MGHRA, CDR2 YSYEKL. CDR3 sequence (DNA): TGCGCCAGCAGCCATTACGACAGGGCAGGATCCTACGAGCAGTACTTC. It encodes CASSHYDRAGSYEQYF.

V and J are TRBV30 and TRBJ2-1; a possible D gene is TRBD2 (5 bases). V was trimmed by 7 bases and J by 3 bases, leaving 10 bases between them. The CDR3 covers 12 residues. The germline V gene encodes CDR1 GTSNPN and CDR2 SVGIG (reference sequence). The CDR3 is CALDSYYNEQFF. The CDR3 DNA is TGTGCCTTGGACTCATACTACAATGAGCAGTTCTTC.